Below, 28 T cell receptor beta chains from the same sample are listed, as sequenced in a study of blood T cell repertoires in COVID-19 (TCRdb year 2020). The library was made by the immunoSEQ multiplex PCR assay. Sourced from immuneACCESS, this table was stored by TCRdb with only in-frame sequences that have V and J called. A share of the clones is absent; for the studies checked, an unresolved V gene accounts for under half, and the remainder has no known explanation. A total of under 250,000 clones appear in this sample, roughly 80% of them only once. The ten biggest clones cover around 5.4% of the sample. The sequenced sample was peripheral blood. The source is a middle-aged woman with COVID-19, enrolled during active disease.

This chain links TRBV5-4 with TRBJ1-1; a possible D gene is TRBD1 (6 bases). This CDR3 is built from 13 residues. V dropped 4 bases and J dropped 4 bases, with 11 bases sitting between them. The germline gives CDR1 SGHNT, CDR2 YYREEE (reference sequence). The CDR3 DNA sequence: TGTGCCAGCAGCACCACAGGGAGCACTGAAGCTTTCTTT. Its protein product is CASSTTGSTEAFF.

The V gene is TRBV19, the J gene TRBJ1-3; unclear D gene. Trimming pared 5 bases from V and 0 bases from J, leaving 11 bases between. Germline V gives CDR1 LNHDA, CDR2 SQIVND (reference sequence). The CDR3 runs 15 residues. CDR3 sequence reads: CASSGGGGSGNTIYF. The CDR3 coding sequence is TGTGCCAGTAGTGGAGGTGGTGGCTCTGGAAACACCATATATTTT.

The CDR3, as DNA: TGTGCCATCAGTGAGAGCAGGGCCCAAGAGACCCAGTACTTC. As protein: CAISESRAQETQYF. V is TRBV10-3 and J is TRBJ2-5; tentative D call: TRBD1 (5 bases). The V end lost 2 bases, the J end lost 1 base, and 8 bases lay between the germline ends. Looked up from germline, CDR1 is ENHRY and CDR2 is SYGVKD. The length of the CDR3 is 14 residues.

The V and J genes are TRBV2 and TRBJ2-1; TRBD2 might be the D (5 bases). CDR3 size: 15 residues. V shed 6 bases and J shed 3 bases, with 15 bases lying between them. CDR1 and CDR2 (germline): SNHLY, FYNNEI. The CDR3 bases are TGTGCCAGCAGACCTCTAGCTGGCTACTACAATGAGCAGTTCTTC. This translates into CASRPLAGYYNEQFF.

The rearrangement uses TRBV3-1 (or the pseudogene TRBV3-2) and TRBJ2-1; 9 bases align to TRBD2. V dropped 4 bases and J dropped 9; count of bases not matched to a gene: 4. This CDR3 is 13 amino acids long. The V gene's germline CDR1 is LGHDT and CDR2 YNNKEL (reference sequence). CDR3 DNA: TGTGCCAGCAGCCCCGGACTAGCGCGTGAGCAGTTCTTC. This codes for CASSPGLAREQFF.

This clone was counted once. V is TRBV25-1 and J is TRBJ2-1; possibly TRBD2 for D (7 bases). Trimming left V 8 bases short and J 4 bases short, with 21 bases between. The CDR3 runs to 16 residues. The germline gives CDR1 MGHDK, CDR2 SYGVNS. The CDR3 here is CASGPGTSGGYNEQFF. Here the CDR3 DNA reads TGTGCCAGCGGACCCGGGACATCGGGAGGTTACAATGAGCAGTTCTTC.

The chain couples TRBV3-1 (or the pseudogene TRBV3-2) to TRBJ2-1, with TRBD1 matching over 9 bases. The CDR3 has 15 amino acids. V shed 1 base and J 9 bases; nucleotides not matched to a gene: 7. The germline gives CDR1 LGHDT, CDR2 YNNKEL (reference sequence). CDR3 amino acids: CASSQGPTGGGEQFF. DNA of the CDR3: TGTGCCAGCAGCCAAGGCCCAACAGGGGGCGGTGAGCAGTTCTTC.

The chain combines TRBV25-1 with TRBJ1-1; TRBD1 is a possible D gene (6 bases). Per the germline V gene, CDR1 is MGHDK and CDR2 is SYGVNS. This CDR3 comprises 16 residues. The V end lost 7 bases, the J end lost 6 bases, and 24 bases lay between the germline ends. The CDR3 DNA reads as TGTGCCAGCACCAACCCGGGACCCAGGGGCCCGGCTGAAGCTTTCTTT. Translating gives CASTNPGPRGPAEAFF.

The V call is TRBV29-1, the J call TRBJ2-7; TRBD1 matches 10 bases. J was trimmed by 5 bases and V by 0 bases; bases with no gene match: 16. The germline CDR1 and CDR2 sequences are SQVTM and ANQGSEA. The CDR3 spans 18 residues. The CDR3 reads CSVEEGGQGKGGSDEQYF. DNA of the CDR3: TGCAGCGTTGAAGAAGGGGGACAGGGGAAGGGCGGGAGCGACGAGCAGTACTTC.

In this sample, this clone turned up once. The chain joins TRBV3-1 (or the pseudogene TRBV3-2) to TRBJ2-7; TRBD2 aligns across 9 bases. The CDR3 is made up of 16 amino acids. Trimming at V came to 4 bases and at J to 6 bases, leaving 13 bases not matched to a gene. The V gene's germline CDR1 is LGHDT and CDR2 YNNKEL (reference sequence). CDR3 loop: CASSLRGLAGRSEQYF. Here the CDR3 DNA reads TGTGCCAGCAGCCTCCGCGGGCTAGCGGGGAGATCCGAGCAGTACTTC.

The chain combines TRBV11-2 with TRBJ1-2; no clear D gene. Looked up from germline, CDR1 is SGHAT and CDR2 is FQNNGV. Deletions cut 4 bases from V and 10 bases from J, with 22 bases between. The length of the CDR3 is 15 residues. In DNA form, the CDR3 reads TGTGCCAGCAGCTCCCACGCGGGTCAGTTTGTCGCCTACACCTTC. Encoded protein: CASSSHAGQFVAYTF.

This clone was recorded only once. The chain joins TRBV6-7 to TRBJ1-1, with unresolved D. TRBV6-7 is an open reading frame, and its role is uncertain. Trimming took 8 bases from V and 10 from J, leaving 23 bases between them. The CDR3 consists of 14 residues. CDR3 nucleotide sequence: TGTGCCAGCGACGTCGCCCCAACACAGAGTCGAGCTTTCTTT. Its translation: CASDVAPTQSRAFF.

V and J are TRBV6-5 and TRBJ1-3, with TRBD1 matching over 7 bases. Germline CDR1 MNHEY, CDR2 SVGAGI. CDR3 length: 16 amino acids. The ends lost 0 bases at V and 2 bases at J; junction bases unmatched: 4. In nucleotides, the CDR3 is TGTGCCAGCAGTTACTCGAGTGGGACAGCTGGAAACACCATATATTTT. This sequence encodes CASSYSSGTAGNTIYF.

As DNA, the CDR3 is TGCGCCAGCAGCGCCGGGACTATCCAAGAGACCCAGTACTTC. Amino acids: CASSAGTIQETQYF. The V call is TRBV5-1, the J call TRBJ2-5; 7 positions match TRBD2. Germline V lookup: CDR1 SGHRS, CDR2 YFSETQ. The ends lost 4 bases at V and 1 base at J; junction bases unmatched: 4. This CDR3 comprises 14 residues.

V is TRBV18 and J is TRBJ2-2, with TRBD2 identical over 8 bases. V was clipped by 3 bases and J by 5 bases; unmatched bases: 8. The CDR3 length is 16 residues. Germline lookup yields CDR1 KGHSH and CDR2 LQKENI. CDR3 bases: TGTGCCAGCTCACCTCGGGAGGGTCGAGATACCGGGGAGCTGTTTTTT. Translated: CASSPREGRDTGELFF.

On this clone: Other DNA sequences in this specimen translate into the identical CDR3. J is TRBJ1-1 and V is TRBV3-1 (or the pseudogene TRBV3-2), with 8 bases aligning to TRBD1. Germline lookup yields CDR1 LGHDT and CDR2 YNNKEL (reference sequence). V gave up 4 bases and J gave up 5 bases; unmatched junction bases: 3. The CDR3 sequence is 13 residues long. CDR3 DNA sequence: TGTGCCAGCAGCCGACAGGGGTGGACTGAAGCTTTCTTT. Protein sequence: CASSRQGWTEAFF.

V usage is TRBV9 and J usage is TRBJ2-5, with D hard to call. CDR1 and CDR2 from the germline V gene are SGDLS and YYNGEE. Between the trimmed V and J ends, which lost 4 bases and 2 bases, there was a span of 9 bases. The CDR3 contains 13 residues. This CDR3 reads CASSISQQETQYF. The CDR3 nucleotides read TGTGCCAGCAGCATTAGCCAGCAAGAGACCCAGTACTTC.

V gene TRBV18 combines with J gene TRBJ2-2; D gene ambiguous. The germline gives CDR1 KGHSH, CDR2 LQKENI. V dropped 0 bases and J dropped 4 bases, with 9 bases sitting between them. CDR3 length: 15 amino acids. CDR3 DNA: TGTGCCAGCTCACCACCAGGCGACTCCACCGGGGAGCTGTTTTTT. It encodes CASSPPGDSTGELFF.

The rearrangement joins TRBV29-1 to TRBJ1-3; D not resolved. The V and J ends lost 5 bases and 1 base respectively, with 9 bases between them. Per the germline V gene, CDR1 is SQVTM and CDR2 is ANQGSEA. This CDR3 has 13 residues. The CDR3 nucleotides read TGCAGCGTTAAAGTACAGTCTGGAAACACCATATATTTT. It encodes CSVKVQSGNTIYF. Variable domain in full (rest from reference TRBV29-1 and TRBJ1-3): SAVISQKPSRDICQRGTSLTIQCQVDSQVTMMFWYRQQPGQSLTLIATANQGSEATYESGFVIDKFPISRPNLTFSTLTVSNMSPEDSSIYLCSVKVQSGNTIYFGEGSWLTVV.

This chain links TRBV7-2 with TRBJ1-1; 8 nucleotides match TRBD1. The germline gives CDR1 SGHTA, CDR2 FQGNSA. V was clipped by 5 bases and J by 1 base; unmatched bases: 6. The CDR3 consists of 15 residues. CDR3 protein: CASSGRGQWNTEAFF. The CDR3 DNA sequence: TGTGCCAGCAGCGGCAGGGGGCAATGGAACACTGAAGCTTTCTTT.

This chain uses TRBV30 with TRBJ2-3; TRBD2 might be the D (6 bases). CDR3 length: 15 amino acids. With 3 bases removed from V and 0 bases from J, the gap between germline ends came to 13 bases. Germline V gives CDR1 GTSNPN, CDR2 SVGIG (reference sequence). CDR3 amino acids: CAWRGGVASTDTQYF. Written as DNA, the CDR3 is TGTGCCTGGAGGGGCGGGGTGGCTAGCACAGATACGCAGTATTTT. Using reference TRBV30 and TRBJ2-3 for the parts outside the CDR3, the full variable domain is SQTIHQWPATLVQPVGSPLSLECTVEGTSNPNLYWYRQAAGRGLQLLFYSVGIGQISSEVPQNLSASRPQDRQFILSSKKLLLSDSGFYLCAWRGGVASTDTQYFGPGTRLTVL.

The chain combines TRBV9 with TRBJ1-6; TRBD1 matches 9 bases. The germline CDR1 and CDR2 sequences are SGDLS and YYNGEE. The CDR3 is 17 amino acids. With V trimmed by 4 bases and J by 7 bases, 12 bases remained unmatched. DNA of the CDR3: TGTGCCAGCAGCTCCCCCCGGACGGGGACAGGGAATTCACCCCTCCACTTT. Translated: CASSSPRTGTGNSPLHF.

The chain is built from TRBV5-1 and TRBJ1-2; perhaps TRBD1 as D (6 bases). CDR1 and CDR2 from the germline V gene are SGHRS and YFSETQ. Trimming shortened V by 0 bases and J by 3 bases, and 6 bases separated the two germline ends. This CDR3 contains 13 residues. CDR3 sequence: CASSLGQDYGYTF. The CDR3 DNA follows: TGCGCCAGCAGCTTGGGACAGGACTATGGCTACACCTTC.

V usage is TRBV11-3 and J usage is TRBJ1-1; D gene ambiguous. V was pared by 6 bases and J by 8 bases, with 13 bases between. This CDR3 spans 12 amino acids. Per germline, CDR1 SGHNT and CDR2 YENEEA. The CDR3 sequence is CASSRNEGEAFF. CDR3 DNA sequence: TGTGCCAGCAGTCGAAACGAGGGAGAAGCTTTCTTT.

This clone appeared a single time. This chain connects TRBV3-1 (or the pseudogene TRBV3-2) to TRBJ1-6; no clear D. This CDR3 is 13 amino acids long. V lost 1 base, J lost 7 bases, and 5 bases lay in between. Germline CDR1 LGHDT, CDR2 YNNKEL (reference sequence). CDR3 in amino acids: CASSQGGNSPLHF. In nucleotides, the CDR3 is TGTGCCAGCAGCCAAGGAGGGAATTCACCCCTCCACTTT.

V gene TRBV3-1 (or the pseudogene TRBV3-2) combines with J gene TRBJ2-1, with 8 bases fitting TRBD1. Germline CDR1 and CDR2: LGHDT and YNNKEL (reference sequence). This CDR3 region has 17 residues. J was trimmed by 1 base and V by 4 bases; bases with no gene match: 9. The CDR3 DNA reads TGTGCCAGCAGCCCCAGCCCCGGACAGGGTTCCTACAATGAGCAGTTCTTC. Translating it yields CASSPSPGQGSYNEQFF.

V gene TRBV23-1 combines with J gene TRBJ1-1; a weak D match, TRBD1 (6 bases). TRBV23-1 is labeled an ORF, and its function is uncertain. The CDR3 sequence is 15 residues long. V lost 3 bases, J lost 0 bases, and 11 bases lay in between. CDR3 sequence reads: CASSHPGHLNTEAFF. The CDR3 region has the DNA TGCGCCAGCAGTCATCCGGGACATCTGAACACTGAAGCTTTCTTT.

The chain carries TRBV4-1 and TRBJ1-1; maybe TRBD1 (5 bases). This CDR3 is built from 13 residues. Germline V CDR1 and CDR2: MGHRA, YSYEKL. V lost 4 bases to trimming and J lost 5 bases, with 11 bases between them. The CDR3 DNA is TGCGCCAGCAGCCCAGGGATGAGGACTGAAGCTTTCTTT. Its translation: CASSPGMRTEAFF.